Given below is one TCR beta chain in context. No antigen is known for it. No base qualities exist here, and no much larger clone lies one base off it. These data belong to a study of patients and donors after allogeneic stem cell transplantation (dated by TCRdb to the early 2020s). To prepare the library, RT-PCR was applied. The instrument was a NextSeq 550. Through fastp at Q25 and MiXCR, TCRdb rebuilt clones from the public reads, retaining in-frame beta chains. All rows with the same CDR3 protein become a single entry with the most common DNA and genes. This sample holds 390,000 or so distinct CDR3 sequences; about a sixth were observed only once. The top ten constitute around 6.8% of the sample. There are 14 amino acids in the CDR3, from cysteine to phenylalanine inclusive. Only the CDR3 region is kept as DNA, spanning 42 bases read in frame from base 1. CDR1 and CDR2 are drawn from the germline V gene (reference sequence): SEHNR, FQNEAQ. The V and J ends are trimmed by 5 bases and 2 bases, leaving 13 bases between them.

The sequence derives from a human donor who was either an allogeneic HSCT recipient or a stem cell or donor lymphocyte infusion donor (not recorded which). It is not recorded whose cells these are; they may come from a transplant donor. This chain is built from TRBV7-9 and TRBJ2-7; the D gene is unclear. Sequencing was performed on blood, either unsorted or a sorted T cell fraction (not recorded which). The bases are TGTGCCAGCAGCATCAAGCCCGGTCCCTACGAGCAGTACTTC. It specifies CASSIKPGPYEQYF.